What follows are 26 T cell receptor beta chains derived from one specimen sequenced in a study of radiation and T cells in renal cell carcinoma. Here immunoSEQ multiplex PCR was the method, and the copy in TCRdb shows in-frame clones only, minus some. Of roughly 150,000 clones listed, approximately 86% were seen once; the top ten hold around 13%. Time point defined: blood 2 weeks post-SBRT. As to treatment: 15 Gy SBRT to primary tumor, nephrectomy 4 weeks later. Sequenced here: blood, sampled from a patient whose treatment included radiotherapy and nephrectomy. These receptor sequences come from a woman aged 45-65 years with renal cell carcinoma.

The chain combines TRBV6-6 with TRBJ1-3; the D is unclear. This CDR3 comprises 14 residues. Trimming removed 2 bases from V and 0 bases from J, with 5 bases in between. The germline CDR1 and CDR2 sequences are MNHNY and SVGAGI (reference sequence). The chain's CDR3 is CASSYILSGNTIYF. The CDR3 DNA reads as TGTGCCAGCAGTTACATTCTCTCTGGAAACACCATATATTTT.

The chain couples TRBV7-2 to TRBJ2-2; D could derive from TRBD1 or TRBD2 (5 bases each). CDR1 is SGHTA, CDR2 FQGNSA, per germline. The CDR3 has 16 amino acids. The germline V and J ends were trimmed by 0 bases and 7 bases, with 15 bases remaining between them. CDR3 sequence: CASSLAGTEPNGELFF. CDR3 bases: TGTGCCAGCAGCTTAGCAGGGACCGAACCCAACGGGGAGCTGTTTTTT.

The gene calls are TRBV2 and TRBJ2-1; a possible D gene is TRBD1 (5 bases). CDR3 length: 14 residues. The germline gives CDR1 SNHLY, CDR2 FYNNEI. The V end was cut by 6 bases, the J end by 10 bases, with 19 bases between. CDR3 nucleotide sequence: TGTGCCAGCAGCCACGACCCGCCAGGGTACGAGCAGTTCTTC. This gives the protein CASSHDPPGYEQFF.

This clone was seen only once. This rearrangement joins TRBV7-8 to TRBJ1-2; perhaps TRBD1 as D (5 bases). V shed 5 bases and J shed 4 bases, with 11 bases lying between them. Germline CDR1 and CDR2: SGHVS and FQNEAQ. This CDR3 has 13 residues. This CDR3 reads CASSQQAGYGYTF. As DNA, the CDR3 is TGTGCCAGCAGCCAACAGGCTGGCTATGGCTACACCTTC.

The rearrangement joins TRBV7-8 to TRBJ2-7; 7 bases are shared with TRBD2. The trim removed 5 bases at V and 2 bases at J, leaving 6 bases unmatched. Germline values: CDR1 SGHVS, CDR2 FQNEAQ. This CDR3 has 14 residues. This chain's CDR3 is CASSPNRGAYEQYF. The CDR3 DNA sequence: TGTGCCAGCAGCCCTAATCGGGGGGCCTACGAGCAGTACTTC. Using reference TRBV7-8 and TRBJ2-7 for the parts outside the CDR3, the full variable domain is GAGVSQSPRYKVAKRGQDVALRCDPISGHVSLFWYQQALGQGPEFLTYFQNEAQLDKSGLPSDRFFAERPEGSVSTLKIQRTQQEDSAVYLCASSPNRGAYEQYFGPGTRLTVT.

This chain joins TRBV19 and TRBJ1-5; the D is unclear. Trimming removed 3 bases from V and 6 bases from J, with 21 bases in between. This CDR3 comprises 17 residues. CDR1 is LNHDA and CDR2 is SQIVND in the germline V gene (reference sequence). CDR3 sequence reads: CASSIRENRLRVQPQHF. The CDR3 region has the DNA TGTGCCAGTAGTATCCGGGAGAACCGATTGAGAGTTCAGCCCCAGCATTTT. Looking up the rest from reference TRBV19 and TRBJ1-5 gives the full variable domain: DGGITQSPKYLFRKEGQNVTLSCEQNLNHDAMYWYRQDPGQGLRLIYYSQIVNDFQKGDIAEGYSVSREKKESFPLTVTSAQKNPTAFYLCASSIRENRLRVQPQHFGDGTRLSIL.

On this clone: This CDR3 is also generated by other DNA sequences in the sample. The genes are TRBV7-2 and TRBJ2-3, with D possibly TRBD2 on 5 matching bases. There are 14 residues in the CDR3. Trimming shortened V by 5 bases and J by 0 bases, and 9 bases separated the two germline ends. Germline V gene lookup returns CDR1 SGHTA and CDR2 FQGNSA. CDR3 DNA sequence: TGTGCCAGCAGCCCTCTAGCTAGCACAGATACGCAGTATTTT. It is translated as CASSPLASTDTQYF.

Here the CDR3 DNA reads TGTGCCAGCAGCTTGAAGGTTACTAGCGGGGGGGCGAGAGAGACCCAGTACTTC. Its protein product is CASSLKVTSGGARETQYF. The J gene is TRBJ2-5, the V gene TRBV5-4; 13 positions match TRBD2. V lost 1 base, J lost 4 bases, and 10 bases stayed unmatched. Germline CDR1 is SGHNT and CDR2 is YYREEE (reference sequence). The CDR3 contains 18 residues.

V gene TRBV6-6 combines with J gene TRBJ1-2; D remains ambiguous. This CDR3 spans 12 amino acids. Trimming took 2 bases from V and 7 from J, leaving 8 bases between them. Germline V gene sequence: CDR1 MNHNY, CDR2 SVGAGI (reference sequence). CDR3 nucleotide sequence: TGTGCCAGCAGTTACGGGTTCTTTGGCTACACCTTC. As protein: CASSYGFFGYTF.

The chain uses TRBV19 and TRBJ1-5; tentative D call: TRBD1 (6 bases). V shed 5 bases and J shed 5 bases, with 16 bases lying between them. Germline values: CDR1 LNHDA, CDR2 SQIVND (reference sequence). The CDR3 is 15 amino acids. CDR3 sequence: CASSPAWSGDQPQHF. CDR3 coding DNA: TGTGCCAGTAGTCCCGCCTGGTCAGGGGATCAGCCCCAGCATTTT.

The V and J genes are TRBV2 and TRBJ1-5; D not resolved. From germline, CDR1 is SNHLY and CDR2 FYNNEI. V was pared by 1 base and J by 7 bases, with 8 bases between. CDR3 size: 13 residues. CDR3 sequence: CASSEENSQPQHF. CDR3 nucleotides: TGTGCCAGCAGTGAAGAAAACTCCCAGCCCCAGCATTTT.

The chain recombines TRBV18 with TRBJ2-4; 7 bases agree with TRBD2. Germline V gene data show CDR1 as KGHSH and CDR2 as LQKENI. CDR3 size: 15 residues. V trimming: 6 bases; J trimming: 2 bases; junction bases outside the gene matches: 7. CDR3 in amino acids: CASSPMGGTKNIQYF. CDR3 nucleotide sequence: TGTGCCAGCTCTCCCATGGGGGGGACCAAAAACATTCAGTACTTC.

This chain uses TRBV11-2 with TRBJ2-5; perhaps TRBD1 as D (5 bases). The CDR3 length is 16 residues. The V and J ends lost 3 bases and 5 bases respectively, with 19 bases between them. CDR1 and CDR2 from the germline V gene are SGHAT and FQNNGV. The chain's CDR3 is CASSFPPGRGGETQYF. The CDR3 DNA reads TGTGCCAGCAGCTTCCCACCGGGTAGGGGTGGGGAGACCCAGTACTTC.

The chain is built from TRBV6-5 and TRBJ2-7, with D perhaps assigned TRBD1 or TRBD2 (5 bases each). The CDR3 is 14 amino acids. Germline V gene sequence: CDR1 MNHEY, CDR2 SVGAGI. Trimming took 5 bases from V and 7 from J, leaving 18 bases between them. The CDR3 protein is CASSETVTEGEQYF. The DNA of the CDR3 is TGTGCCAGCAGTGAGACAGTAACCGAGGGGGAGCAGTACTTC.

As to this clone: At one end, the junction sequence differs from germline, possibly due to a read error. This chain links TRBV30 with TRBJ1-3; D is uncertain. Germline assignment: CDR1 GTSNPN and CDR2 SVGIG (reference sequence). CDR3 size: 9 residues. CDR3 amino acids: CYSGNTIYF. In nucleotides, the CDR3 is TGCTACTCTGGAAACACCATATATTTT.

The rearrangement joins TRBV29-1 to TRBJ2-2; D ambiguous. Deletions cut 8 bases from V and 3 bases from J, with 10 bases between. CDR1 is SQVTM, CDR2 ANQGSEA, per germline. The CDR3 sequence is 12 residues long. The CDR3 region is CSHDVDTGELFF. CDR3 nucleotide sequence: TGCAGCCATGACGTGGACACCGGGGAGCTGTTTTTT.

The chain joins TRBV18 to TRBJ2-1; perhaps TRBD1 as D (6 bases). Germline V lookup: CDR1 KGHSH, CDR2 LQKENI. The CDR3 is 13 amino acids. Trimming stripped 3 bases from V and 6 bases from J, with 9 bases between. The CDR3 sequence is CASSPGQINEQFF. As DNA, the CDR3 is TGTGCCAGCTCACCTGGACAGATCAATGAGCAGTTCTTC.

J is TRBJ2-7 and V is TRBV11-2, with TRBD1 identical over 7 bases. V trimming: 5 bases; J trimming: 10 bases; junction bases outside the gene matches: 5. The CDR3 runs to 11 residues. Germline CDR1 and CDR2: SGHAT and FQNNGV. As DNA, the CDR3 is TGTGCCAGCAGCGCAGGACAGGAACAGTACTTC. This translates into CASSAGQEQYF.

The chain carries TRBV6-5 and TRBJ1-4, with D perhaps TRBD1 (6 bases). Trimming pared 2 bases from V and 5 bases from J, leaving 15 bases between. The germline V gene encodes CDR1 MNHEY and CDR2 SVGAGI. This CDR3 spans 16 amino acids. The CDR3 DNA follows: TGTGCCAGCAGTTACCGGTCGGGCAGGGGCAATGAAAAACTGTTTTTT. Translation gives CASSYRSGRGNEKLFF.

The chain is built from TRBV7-6 and TRBJ2-7; perhaps TRBD1 as D (6 bases). Trimming took 3 bases from V and 1 from J, leaving 22 bases between them. CDR1 and CDR2 from the germline V gene are SGHVS and FNYEAQ. The length of the CDR3 is 18 residues. The CDR3 is CASSFGPKTGALSYEQYF. DNA for the CDR3: TGTGCCAGCAGCTTCGGCCCTAAGACAGGAGCCCTATCCTACGAGCAGTACTTC.

The rearrangement joins TRBV5-6 to TRBJ2-7; 7 nucleotides line up with TRBD1. The CDR3 is made up of 16 amino acids. The V segment lost 4 bases and the J segment 2 bases; nucleotides outside the gene matches: 12. The germline gives CDR1 SGHDT, CDR2 YYEEEE. CDR3: CASSLLPGTVTYEQYF. The CDR3 nucleotides read TGTGCCAGCAGCCTCCTCCCCGGGACAGTAACCTACGAGCAGTACTTC.

Regarding this clone: Within the sample, other DNA sequences also encode this same CDR3. The chain joins TRBV13 to TRBJ1-4, with unresolved D. V was pared by 3 bases and J by 5 bases, with 7 bases between. Per the germline V gene, CDR1 is PRHDT and CDR2 is FYEKMQ (reference sequence). The CDR3 runs to 13 residues. The CDR3 reads CASSLTANEKLFF. The CDR3 DNA follows: TGTGCCAGCAGCTTGACGGCGAATGAAAAACTGTTTTTT.

This sequence joins TRBV19 and TRBJ1-4; D ambiguous. The V end lost 3 bases, the J end lost 7 bases, and 12 bases lay between the germline ends. In germline, CDR1 is LNHDA, CDR2 SQIVND (reference sequence). There are 14 residues in the CDR3. CDR3 DNA sequence: TGTGCCAGTAGTATGGGAGATCGTTTTGAAAAACTGTTTTTT. This codes for CASSMGDRFEKLFF. Full variable domain (rest looked up from reference TRBV19 and TRBJ1-4): DGGITQSPKYLFRKEGQNVTLSCEQNLNHDAMYWYRQDPGQGLRLIYYSQIVNDFQKGDIAEGYSVSREKKESFPLTVTSAQKNPTAFYLCASSMGDRFEKLFFGSGTQLSVL.

The chain uses TRBV5-5 and TRBJ1-2; TRBD1 matches at 9 bases. Trimming took 5 bases from V and 8 from J; bases not matched to a gene: 7. In germline, CDR1 is SGHKS, CDR2 YYEKEE (reference sequence). CDR3 length equals 13 residues. CDR3 sequence reads: CASSFRTGDGYTF. The CDR3 DNA reads as TGTGCCAGCAGTTTCAGGACAGGGGACGGCTACACCTTC.

The chain has TRBV10-2 and TRBJ1-2; no clear D gene. Germline lookup yields CDR1 WSHSY and CDR2 SAAADI. This CDR3 is 14 amino acids long. With 9 bases removed from V and 0 bases from J, the gap between germline ends came to 14 bases. CDR3 in amino acids: CASLGRGANYGYTF. CDR3 DNA: TGCGCCAGTCTCGGACGGGGAGCTAACTATGGCTACACCTTC.

This chain joins TRBV13 and TRBJ2-6; no firm D call. The germline gives CDR1 PRHDT, CDR2 FYEKMQ (reference sequence). This CDR3 comprises 18 residues. The V end was cut by 1 base, the J end by 0 bases, with 13 bases between. The DNA for the CDR3 is TGTGCCAGCAGCTTAGAGAGAGCATATAGCTCTGGGGCCAACGTCCTGACTTTC. Translating it yields CASSLERAYSSGANVLTF.